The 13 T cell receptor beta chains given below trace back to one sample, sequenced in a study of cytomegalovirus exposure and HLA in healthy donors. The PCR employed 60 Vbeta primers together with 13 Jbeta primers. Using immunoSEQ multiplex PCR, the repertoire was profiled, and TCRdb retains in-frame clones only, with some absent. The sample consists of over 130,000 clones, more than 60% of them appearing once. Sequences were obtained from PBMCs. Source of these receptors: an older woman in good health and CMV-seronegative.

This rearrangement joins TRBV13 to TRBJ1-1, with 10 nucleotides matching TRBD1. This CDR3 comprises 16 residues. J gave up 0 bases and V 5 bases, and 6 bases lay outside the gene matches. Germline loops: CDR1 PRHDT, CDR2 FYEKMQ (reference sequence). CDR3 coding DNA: TGTGCCAGCAGCCCAAGGGACAGGGGCATGAACACTGAAGCTTTCTTT. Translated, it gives CASSPRDRGMNTEAFF. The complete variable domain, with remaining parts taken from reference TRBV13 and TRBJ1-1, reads AAGVIQSPRHLIKEKRETATLKCYPIPRHDTVYWYQQGPGQDPQFLISFYEKMQSDKGSIPDRFSAQQFSDYHSELNMSSLELGDSALYFCASSPRDRGMNTEAFFGQGTRLTVV.

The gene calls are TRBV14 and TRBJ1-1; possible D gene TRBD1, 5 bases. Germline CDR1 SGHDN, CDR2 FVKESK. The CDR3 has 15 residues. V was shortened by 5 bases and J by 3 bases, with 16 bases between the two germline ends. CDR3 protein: CASSGLLGPDTEAFF. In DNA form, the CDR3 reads TGTGCCAGCAGCGGCTTGTTGGGGCCTGACACTGAAGCTTTCTTT.

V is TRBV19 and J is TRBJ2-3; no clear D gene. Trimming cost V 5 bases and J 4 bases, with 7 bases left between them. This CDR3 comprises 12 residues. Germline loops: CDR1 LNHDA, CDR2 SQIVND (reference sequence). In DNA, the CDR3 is TGTGCCAGTAGTCCCCTAGCAGATACGCAGTATTTT. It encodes CASSPLADTQYF.

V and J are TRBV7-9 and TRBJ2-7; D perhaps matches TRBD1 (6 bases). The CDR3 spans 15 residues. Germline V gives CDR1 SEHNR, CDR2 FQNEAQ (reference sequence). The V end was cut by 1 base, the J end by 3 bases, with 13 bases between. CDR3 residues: CASSLVWGRYYEQYF. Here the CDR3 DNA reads TGTGCCAGCAGCTTAGTTTGGGGGCGGTACTACGAGCAGTACTTC.

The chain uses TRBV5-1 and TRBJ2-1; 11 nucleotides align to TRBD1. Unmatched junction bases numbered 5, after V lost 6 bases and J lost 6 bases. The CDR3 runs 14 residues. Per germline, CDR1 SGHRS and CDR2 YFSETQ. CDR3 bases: TGCGCCAGCACCCGGGGGACAGGGGGCAATGAGCAGTTCTTC. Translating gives CASTRGTGGNEQFF.

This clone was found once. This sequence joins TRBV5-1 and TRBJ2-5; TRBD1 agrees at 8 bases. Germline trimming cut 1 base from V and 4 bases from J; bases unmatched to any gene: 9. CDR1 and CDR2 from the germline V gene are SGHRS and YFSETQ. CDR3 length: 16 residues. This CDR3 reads CASSLTGGSVRETQYF. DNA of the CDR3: TGCGCCAGCAGCTTGACAGGGGGGTCTGTACGAGAGACCCAGTACTTC.

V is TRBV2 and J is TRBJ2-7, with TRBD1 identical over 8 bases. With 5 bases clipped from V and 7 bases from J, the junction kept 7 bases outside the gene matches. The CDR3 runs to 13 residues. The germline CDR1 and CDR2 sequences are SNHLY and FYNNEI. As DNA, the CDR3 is TGTGCCAGCAGTCCGCAGGGGGCTCGGGAGCAGTACTTC. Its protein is CASSPQGAREQYF. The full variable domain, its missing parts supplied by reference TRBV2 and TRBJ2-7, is EPEVTQTPSHQVTQMGQEVILRCVPISNHLYFYWYRQILGQKVEFLVSFYNNEISEKSEIFDDQFSVERPDGSNFTLKIRSTKLEDSAMYFCASSPQGAREQYFGPGTRLTVT.

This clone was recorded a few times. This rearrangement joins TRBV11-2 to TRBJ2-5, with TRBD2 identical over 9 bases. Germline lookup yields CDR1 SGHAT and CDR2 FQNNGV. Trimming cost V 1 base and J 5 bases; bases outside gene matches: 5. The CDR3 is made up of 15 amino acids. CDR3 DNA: TGTGCCAGCAGCTTAGGGATAGCGGGGGTGGAGACCCAGTACTTC. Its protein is CASSLGIAGVETQYF.

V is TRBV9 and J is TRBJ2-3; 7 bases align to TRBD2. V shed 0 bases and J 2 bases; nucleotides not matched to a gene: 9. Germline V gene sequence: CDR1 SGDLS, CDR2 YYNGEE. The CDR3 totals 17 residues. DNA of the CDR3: TGTGCCAGCAGCGTAGCTTCTAGCGGCGGATTCACAGATACGCAGTATTTT. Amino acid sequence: CASSVASSGGFTDTQYF.

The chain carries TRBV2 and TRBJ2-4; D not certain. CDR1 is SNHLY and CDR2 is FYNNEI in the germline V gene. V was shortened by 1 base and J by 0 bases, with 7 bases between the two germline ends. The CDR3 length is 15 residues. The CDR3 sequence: CASSEVKLAKNIQYF. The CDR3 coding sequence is TGTGCCAGCAGTGAAGTCAAACTAGCCAAAAACATTCAGTACTTC.

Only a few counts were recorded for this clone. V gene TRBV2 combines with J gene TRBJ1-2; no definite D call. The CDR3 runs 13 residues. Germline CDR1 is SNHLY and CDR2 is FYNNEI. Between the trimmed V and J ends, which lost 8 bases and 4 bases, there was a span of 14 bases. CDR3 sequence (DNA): TGTGCCAGCGCAGTTAGTGGGCCCTATGGCTACACCTTC. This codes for CASAVSGPYGYTF.

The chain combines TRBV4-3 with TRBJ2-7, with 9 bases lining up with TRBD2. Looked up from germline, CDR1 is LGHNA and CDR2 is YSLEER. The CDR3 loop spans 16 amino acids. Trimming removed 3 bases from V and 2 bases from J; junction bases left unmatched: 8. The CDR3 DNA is TGCGCCAGCAGCCACGTGAGCGGGGGGCGAACCTACGAGCAGTACTTC. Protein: CASSHVSGGRTYEQYF.

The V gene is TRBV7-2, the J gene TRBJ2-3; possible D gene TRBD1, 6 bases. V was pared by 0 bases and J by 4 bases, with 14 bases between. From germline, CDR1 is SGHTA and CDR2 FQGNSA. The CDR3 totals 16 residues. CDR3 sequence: CASSLASRGTPDTQYF. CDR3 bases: TGTGCCAGCAGCTTAGCGTCCAGGGGAACCCCAGATACGCAGTATTTT.